This T cell receptor beta chain derives from a study of a mutant IDH1 vaccine in newly diagnosed glioma. On the study more broadly: Patients underwent eight vaccinations, which took place in weeks 1, 3, 5, 7, 11, 15, 19 and 23. Commencement of vaccination occurred 4-6 weeks following radiotherapy alone, or concurrently with temozolomide cycles.

Repertoires were generated with immunoSEQ multiplex PCR, while TCRdb's copy carries only in-frame clones and drops some. The table records roughly 57,000 clones, 89% of them present only once. With respect to this clone: Its antigen is still unknown.

Time point in this sample: week 11, during vaccination. The study gave 300 ug of mutant IDH1 20-mer peptide per vaccine dose, with topical imiquimod. Points from the study as a whole: The study observed vaccine-induced immune responses in approximately 93% of patients.

Germline V lookup: CDR1 SEHNR, CDR2 FQNEAQ (reference sequence). V was pared by 2 bases and J by 6 bases, with 9 bases of the junction left unmatched. This CDR3 has 15 residues. The chain uses TRBV7-9 and TRBJ1-1; 7 nucleotides align to TRBD1. The origin of this receptor is a man in his forties with glioma. The sample consisted of PBMCs, taken from a glioma patient whose treatment included an IDH1 peptide vaccine. CDR3 region: CASSLLGRGFAEAFF. The CDR3 DNA reads TGTGCCAGCAGCTTATTGGGCAGGGGGTTCGCTGAAGCTTTCTTT.